The 26 T cell receptor beta chains reported below all come from one sample, sequenced in a study of T cells in Graves' hyperthyroidism and ophthalmopathy. The TCR beta CDR3 regions underwent amplification using RNA transcripts as the source. The primer set for the first-round RT-PCR of the TCR CDR3 was HTBI. TCRdb used MiXCR to reprocess the multiplex PCR reads, holding one entry per CDR3 protein. The sample includes about 300,000 distinct CDR3 sequences, roughly 14% seen only once; the top ten take almost 8%. The sequencing sample was made of blood. The source is a woman in her twenties or thirties with Graves' hyperthyroidism that later progressed to Graves' ophthalmopathy.

A word on this clonotype: This likely comes from a read error, as the CDR3 has no conserved phenylalanine or tryptophan at its end. The rearrangement uses TRBV9 and TRBJ2-1; no firm D call. Germline lookup yields CDR1 SGDLS and CDR2 YYNGEE. CDR3 length: 16 amino acids. V dropped 4 bases and J dropped 1 base, with 15 bases sitting between them. CDR3 in DNA: TGTGCCAGCAGCTCCGACATAAGGTATTCCTACAATGAGCAGTTCCTC. This sequence encodes CASSSDIRYSYNEQFL.

There are many counts of this clonotype. This chain links TRBV27 with TRBJ2-5; 8 bases line up with TRBD2. Germline lookup yields CDR1 MNHEY and CDR2 SMNVEV (reference sequence). Trimming at V came to 4 bases and at J to 2 bases, leaving 6 bases not matched to a gene. CDR3 length: 15 amino acids. DNA for the CDR3: TGTGCCAGCAGTTCGGGACTAGGGATGCAAGAGACCCAGTACTTC. Residues: CASSSGLGMQETQYF.

Many counts were recorded for this clonotype. The chain has TRBV27 and TRBJ2-6, with TRBD2 matching over 8 bases. V dropped 5 bases and J dropped 4; count of bases not matched to a gene: 4. The CDR3 sequence is 15 residues long. CDR1 and CDR2 from the germline V gene are MNHEY and SMNVEV (reference sequence). The CDR3 sequence: CASSPGGAGANVLTF. In nucleotides, the CDR3 is TGTGCCAGCAGTCCGGGAGGGGCCGGGGCCAACGTCCTGACTTTC.

This clonotype was seen repeatedly, ten times or more. This chain uses TRBV28 with TRBJ2-1; no definite D call. This CDR3 region has 14 residues. Germline loops: CDR1 MDHEN, CDR2 SYDVKM. The V end lost 5 bases, the J end lost 2 bases, and 10 bases lay between the germline ends. CDR3 nucleotide sequence: TGTGCCAGCAGTGCCCCTGGCCCCTACAATGAGCAGTTCTTC. It encodes CASSAPGPYNEQFF.

In its sample, this clonotype was seen a few times. The chain links TRBV29-1 to TRBJ2-1; D may be TRBD1 or TRBD2 (6 bases each). V lost 0 bases and J 10 bases, leaving 10 bases between the germline ends. The CDR3 is 12 residues long. The germline V gene has CDR1 SQVTM and CDR2 ANQGSEA. CDR3 sequence: CSVEEGGMEQFF. The CDR3 DNA is TGCAGCGTTGAAGAAGGGGGGATGGAGCAGTTCTTC.

About this clonotype itself: Since a much larger clone is just one base distant, this may be a read error. V and J are TRBV11-2 and TRBJ2-1; possibly TRBD2 for D (6 bases). This CDR3 contains 19 residues. Germline assignment: CDR1 SGHAT and CDR2 FQNNGV. In DNA, the CDR3 is TGTGCCAGCAGCTTGGGCCCAATGGTTCTAGCGATCAAGTACAGTGAGCAGTTCTTC. This translates into CASSLGPMVLAIKYSEQFF.

Many counts were recorded for this clonotype. V usage is TRBV27 and J usage is TRBJ2-3; 9 bases line up with TRBD2. Germline V gives CDR1 MNHEY, CDR2 SMNVEV (reference sequence). V lost 5 bases, J lost 4 bases, and 10 bases stayed unmatched. This CDR3 comprises 16 residues. The CDR3 loop reads CASSPRAGGLADTQYF. Here the CDR3 DNA reads TGTGCCAGCAGTCCGAGGGCGGGAGGGTTGGCAGATACGCAGTATTTT.

This clonotype was counted ten times or more. The chain carries TRBV6-1 and TRBJ1-1, with TRBD1 matching 7 bases. The CDR3 is 16 amino acids. The ends lost 6 bases at V and 2 bases at J; junction bases unmatched: 12. Germline CDR1 is MNHNS and CDR2 is SASEGT. In DNA form, the CDR3 reads TGTGCCAGCAGCCTAGGGGGCTACAGGGGAAACACTGAAGCTTTCTTT. Amino acids: CASSLGGYRGNTEAFF.

This clonotype has at least ten counts. The gene calls are TRBV7-2 and TRBJ2-3; TRBD2 matches at 12 bases. V lost 4 bases, J lost 5 bases, and 7 bases stayed unmatched. The germline V gene encodes CDR1 SGHTA and CDR2 FQGNSA. CDR3 length: 16 residues. As DNA, the CDR3 is TGTGCCAGCAGCTCCCTAGCGGGAGGGCCCGAAGATACGCAGTATTTT. The encoded protein is CASSSLAGGPEDTQYF.

The chain employs TRBV19 and TRBJ1-5, with 8 bases matching TRBD1. This CDR3 contains 17 residues. Per germline, CDR1 LNHDA and CDR2 SQIVND (reference sequence). J gave up 4 bases and V 7 bases, and 15 bases lay outside the gene matches. The CDR3 loop is CASTLGTVRGLNQPQHF. CDR3 DNA sequence: TGTGCCAGTACCCTGGGTACGGTCAGGGGGCTTAATCAGCCCCAGCATTTT.

This clonotype was counted ten times or more. The rearrangement links TRBV27 to TRBJ1-3; D remains unclear. CDR1 MNHEY and CDR2 SMNVEV come from the germline V gene (reference sequence). V lost 4 bases and J lost 0, with 13 bases in between. CDR3 size: 16 residues. The CDR3 loop is CASSSHLGVSGNTIYF. In nucleotides, the CDR3 is TGTGCCAGCAGTTCACATCTAGGAGTCTCTGGAAACACCATATATTTT.

This clonotype showed up many times. This sequence joins TRBV28 and TRBJ2-5, with D unclear. The germline V and J ends were trimmed by 1 base and 4 bases, with 13 bases remaining between them. Per germline, CDR1 MDHEN and CDR2 SYDVKM. This CDR3 contains 15 residues. The CDR3 nucleotides read TGTGCCAGCAGTTTATTGACAAATCGGGCAGAGACCCAGTACTTC. Its protein is CASSLLTNRAETQYF.

This clonotype was counted only a few times. CDR3 nucleotides: TGTGCCAGCAGCCAAGCGGGCGGGATAGATGAGCAGTTCTTC. It translates to CASSQAGGIDEQFF. The gene calls are TRBV4-2 and TRBJ2-1; D perhaps matches TRBD2 (6 bases). The CDR3 is 14 amino acids. The germline V gene has CDR1 LGHNA and CDR2 YNFKEQ. V dropped 1 base and J dropped 8 bases, with 12 bases sitting between them.

This clonotype was observed many times. The CDR3 nucleotides are TGTGCCAGCAGCTTTTCTATCTTTGGCGGGAGGGCCTACACCGGGGAGCTGTTTTTT. Translating it yields CASSFSIFGGRAYTGELFF. The chain combines TRBV11-2 with TRBJ2-2; 9 nucleotides align to TRBD2. The CDR3 has 19 residues. J lost 3 bases, V lost 3 bases, and 14 bases had no gene match. Germline V CDR1 and CDR2: SGHAT, FQNNGV. Together with reference TRBV11-2 and TRBJ2-2, the CDR3 gives the full variable domain: EAGVAQSPRYKIIEKRQSVAFWCNPISGHATLYWYQQILGQGPKLLIQFQNNGVVDDSQLPKDRFSAERLKGVDSTLKIQPAKLEDSAVYLCASSFSIFGGRAYTGELFFGEGSRLTVL.

This sequence joins TRBV20-1 and TRBJ2-2, with TRBD2 identical over 11 bases. The CDR3 runs to 17 residues. Germline V gene data show CDR1 as DFQATT and CDR2 as SNEGSKA (reference sequence). Trimming at V came to 4 bases and at J to 5 bases, leaving 12 bases not matched to a gene. The CDR3, as DNA: TGCAGTGCTATGCGACCCACTAGCGGGAGTAAAACCGGGGAGCTGTTTTTT. Translation gives CSAMRPTSGSKTGELFF.

This chain links TRBV2 with TRBJ1-2; the match to TRBD1 covers 7 bases. Germline values: CDR1 SNHLY, CDR2 FYNNEI. V dropped 6 bases and J dropped 4; count of bases not matched to a gene: 5. The CDR3 has 13 amino acids. This chain's CDR3 is CASSSRDSYGYTF. CDR3 sequence (DNA): TGTGCCAGCAGCTCCCGGGACAGCTATGGCTACACCTTC.

The table lists this clonotype with many counts. The chain employs TRBV5-1 and TRBJ2-2, with 14 positions matching TRBD2. The germline gives CDR1 SGHRS, CDR2 YFSETQ. Trimming took 3 bases from V and 0 from J; bases not matched to a gene: 4. The CDR3 has 18 amino acids. The DNA for the CDR3 is TGCGCCAGCAGCTCTCGACTAGCGGGAGGGCCGAACACCGGGGAGCTGTTTTTT. Translated: CASSSRLAGGPNTGELFF.

This clonotype was found a few times. The rearrangement joins TRBV20-1 to TRBJ1-4; D call uncertain. Germline V gene sequence: CDR1 DFQATT, CDR2 SNEGSKA (reference sequence). The CDR3 runs 12 residues. The V end lost 1 base, the J end lost 4 bases, and 4 bases lay between the germline ends. The CDR3 spells CSARAFNEKLFF. The CDR3 coding sequence is TGCAGTGCTAGAGCATTTAATGAAAAACTGTTTTTT.

The chain has TRBV7-2 and TRBJ2-3; 7 bases map to TRBD2. This CDR3 comprises 15 residues. Germline V lookup: CDR1 SGHTA, CDR2 FQGNSA. Trimming took 3 bases from V and 3 from J; bases not matched to a gene: 6. The DNA of the CDR3 is TGTGCCAGCAGCTTCCGGGACTATGGGACAGATACGCAGTATTTT. As protein: CASSFRDYGTDTQYF.

This clonotype was counted at least ten times. The J gene is TRBJ1-2, the V gene TRBV6-2 or TRBV6-3, with D uncertain. This CDR3 is built from 13 residues. The germline V gene encodes CDR1 MNHEY and CDR2 SVGEGT. V lost 3 bases and J 1 base, leaving 6 bases between the germline ends. The CDR3 region is CASSYGGNYGYTF. CDR3 bases: TGTGCCAGCAGTTATGGTGGTAACTATGGCTACACCTTC.

This clonotype was observed a handful of times. A much larger clone differs by one base, so this may be a read error. The CDR3 sequence: CASGMTDNYGYTF. The CDR3 DNA follows: TGTGCCAGCGGTATGACAGATAACTATGGCTACACCTTC. The chain uses TRBV28 and TRBJ1-2; possibly TRBD1 for D (5 bases). Trimming stripped 8 bases from V and 1 base from J, with 11 bases between. There are 13 residues in the CDR3. CDR1 is MDHEN, CDR2 SYDVKM, per germline.

This clonotype was detected many times. V gene TRBV18 combines with J gene TRBJ1-5; the match to TRBD1 covers 9 bases. Trimming cost V 6 bases and J 1 base; bases outside gene matches: 7. CDR1 and CDR2 from the germline V gene are KGHSH and LQKENI. The CDR3 runs to 16 residues. DNA of the CDR3: TGTGCCAGCTCGCTATCACAGGGGGCGAGCAATCAGCCCCAGCATTTT. It encodes CASSLSQGASNQPQHF.

Many counts were recorded for this clonotype. The V gene is TRBV20-1, the J gene TRBJ2-7, with D possibly called TRBD1 or TRBD2 (5 bases each). The CDR3 has 13 amino acids. V lost 4 bases and J 9 bases, leaving 19 bases between the germline ends. Per germline, CDR1 DFQATT and CDR2 SNEGSKA (reference sequence). The chain's CDR3 is CSATGTHHDGQYF. CDR3 in DNA: TGCAGTGCTACCGGGACCCACCACGACGGGCAGTACTTC.

This clonotype was observed many times. The J gene is TRBJ2-7, the V gene TRBV7-2; D remains unclear. Germline lookup yields CDR1 SGHTA and CDR2 FQGNSA. The CDR3 totals 14 residues. Between the trimmed V and J ends, which lost 1 base and 2 bases, there was a span of 9 bases. The CDR3 bases are TGTGCCAGCAGCTTAGGACGGGTTACCTACGAGCAGTACTTC. It translates to CASSLGRVTYEQYF.

This clonotype appeared a few times. The chain combines TRBV5-5 with TRBJ2-1; 11 bases agree with TRBD2. Germline-derived CDR1 and CDR2 are SGHKS and YYEKEE (reference sequence). There are 15 residues in the CDR3. The junction had 6 bases not matched to a gene; V was cut back by 3 bases and J by 7 bases. CDR3 coding DNA: TGTGCCAGCAGCTCACTAGCGGGAGAGGGAAATGAGCAGTTCTTC. It specifies CASSSLAGEGNEQFF.

This clonotype came up many times. The chain links TRBV6-1 to TRBJ2-7; D perhaps matches TRBD2 (5 bases). Germline lookup yields CDR1 MNHNS and CDR2 SASEGT. Between the trimmed V and J ends, which lost 6 bases and 3 bases, there was a span of 21 bases. The CDR3 is made up of 16 amino acids. In nucleotides, the CDR3 is TGTGCCAGCAGGGACTCCTCCGGTAGGAAAAACTACGAGCAGTACTTC. This gives the protein CASRDSSGRKNYEQYF.